The TCR beta chain under discussion was sequenced for a study of beta chain features in type 1 diabetes. Study information: Patients were similar to healthy donors in age and gender (as well as in cell yields). Study results and limitations: Moderately but significantly shorter TCRB CDR3s were found in Type 1 diabetes patients in all four CD4+ subsets. Across patients, naive, central memory and Treg TCRB repertoires exhibited apparently greater similarity than was observed across healthy donors.

The whole isolated RNA underwent reverse transcription, so sequencing captured expressed TCRB transcripts. Clones were sequenced by immunoSEQ multiplex PCR, and TCRdb holds only the in-frame ones, with some missing. The sample consists of around 500,000 clones, over 25% of them appearing once. Germline V gives CDR1 MGHRA, CDR2 YSYEKL. Trimming shortened V by 1 base and J by 0 bases, and 13 bases separated the two germline ends. The CDR3 runs 17 residues. Of note for this clone: The antigen is not known.

The source of this sequence is a man younger than 30 in good health. The chain couples TRBV4-1 to TRBJ2-4; D unresolved. Material for sequencing was naive CD4+ T cells from blood. CDR3 sequence: CASSQVSGLLAKNIQYF. The CDR3 DNA sequence: TGCGCCAGCAGCCAAGTTTCAGGATTACTAGCCAAAAACATTCAGTACTTC.